This TCR beta chain was identified during a study of blood T cell repertoires in COVID-19 (dated by TCRdb to the early 2020s). Background on the whole study: Collaborator samples came from the United States, Italy and Spain and covered acute and convalescent phases of COVID-19. Where available, HLA class I and class II types were taken from metadata supplied by the sample provider and were not determined by assay-based typing. The material from the prospective study consisted of cDNA or gDNA derived from T cells, B-cell-depleted T cells, or PBMCs. Nearly every sample came with metadata listing a de-identified subject ID, COVID-19 status, age in years and sex. The repertoires were released in a freely available public database meant as a resource for research on the immune response to SARS-CoV-2. The samples were drawn from two sources: the first 160 participants of the ongoing ImmuneRACE study, and about 1,300 subjects contributed by 6 global collaborators. The dataset comprised deeply sampled blood TCRbeta repertoires from subjects exposed to, actively infected with, or recovered from COVID-19. Overall results and qualifications from the work: The amount of clinical and demographic metadata varied by source and participant and was provided uncurated.

The immunoSEQ Assay, a bias-controlled multiplex PCR, was used to amplify TCRbeta CDR3 regions from genomic DNA. The paper's processing steps were these. The number of nucleated cells in each sample was estimated from the amplification of reference gene primers within the assay. Sequence reads were collapsed and filtered to measure the absolute abundance of every unique TCRbeta CDR3 rearrangement. For each sample, productive Simpson clonality was calculated by taking the square root of Simpson's diversity index across productive rearrangements. TCRdb took this table from immuneACCESS and kept in-frame rearrangements with V and J called. Such tables lack part of the clones; where checked against another copy, unresolved V genes explain under half of the gap, and the rest is unexplained. That table supplies the V and J calls and clone size; D and trimming were determined from the DNA. The sample records hundreds of thousands of clones, approximately 85% of which are singletons. The ten biggest clones cover around 5% of the sample.

V drops 5 bases and J drops 0 bases, leaving 14 bases in between. CDR3 length: 16 amino acids, cysteine to phenylalanine. CDR3 DNA only is kept here, 48 bases in frame from base 1. CDR1 SGHAT and CDR2 FQNNGV are derived from the germline V gene. With regard to this clone: Which antigen it targets is not known. Base quality data are lacking; no much larger clone is found one base away.

Collaborating institutions collected whole blood in K2EDTA tubes following their own protocols. Collaborator samples were shipped for TCRbeta analysis as frozen whole blood, isolated PBMCs, or DNA extracted from either sample type. Sequencing was done on a sample of peripheral blood. In this chain, TRBV11-2 is recombined with TRBJ2-4; matching of 5 bases hints at TRBD2 as the D gene. The sequence came from a woman aged 70 to 79 with acute or convalescent COVID-19. Here is the DNA: TGTGCCAGCAGCCGGGTACTAGAAGCAGCCAAAAACATTCAGTACTTC. Its protein is CASSRVLEAAKNIQYF.